This T cell receptor beta chain came from a study of shared clonotypes between healthy human individuals. This clone showed up just a few times. No antigen is known for it. This CDR3 contains 14 residues. The junction had 6 bases not matched to a gene; V was cut back by 4 bases and J by 3 bases. Germline CDR1 is SGHRS and CDR2 is YFSETQ. In the sorted-subset replicate PCRs, roughly 210 ng DNA, roughly 29,000 T cell genomes, was used. Sequencing used immunoSEQ multiplex PCR; TCRdb keeps in-frame clones, though not all of them. Among 2 million to 2.5 million clones, 85% to 95% were seen once, and the ten largest hold 0.39%. Overall study findings and caveats: Sample collection involved blood only; tissue repertoires are likely different. Relative to memory subsets, naive subsets generally showed larger estimated richness.

The study drew all its donors from Caucasian adults living in Nashville, Tennessee. Sequenced material: naive CD4+ T cells from PBMCs. The subset denotes: CD45RA+ positively selected. This chain connects TRBV5-1 to TRBJ2-5, with TRBD1 matching over 7 bases. The receptor was derived from a man younger than 35 in good health. Some clones in this sample may be carry-over from other donors' samples. CDR3 amino acids: CASSRDSKKETQYF. DNA of the CDR3: TGCGCCAGCAGCCGGGACAGTAAAAAAGAGACCCAGTACTTC. The whole variable domain, remainder taken from reference TRBV5-1 and TRBJ2-5, is KAGVTQTPRYLIKTRGQQVTLSCSPISGHRSVSWYQQTPGQGLQFLFEYFSETQRNKGNFPGRFSGRQFSNSRSEMNVSTLELGDSALYLCASSRDSKKETQYFGPGTRLLVL.